Below are 29 T cell receptor beta chains sequenced from a single sample in a study of blood T cell repertoires in COVID-19. Sequenced by immunoSEQ multiplex PCR; TCRdb stores in-frame clones only, minus some. The data show about 160,000 clones, with about 88% seen just once and around 5.4% held by the top ten. Sequenced input: peripheral blood. These receptors were collected from a woman in her fifties or sixties with COVID-19, enrolled during active disease.

The chain has TRBV5-4 and TRBJ1-4, with 7 bases that match TRBD1. J was trimmed by 14 bases and V by 4 bases; bases with no gene match: 11. CDR1 is SGHNT and CDR2 is YYREEE in the germline V gene (reference sequence). The CDR3 has 13 residues. The CDR3 DNA follows: TGTGCCAGCAGCCGTCGGGACAGCCGAATGCTGTTTTTT. Protein sequence: CASSRRDSRMLFF.

This clone has a single count. The chain is built from TRBV6-2 or TRBV6-3 and TRBJ1-6; TRBD1 might be the D (5 bases). The CDR3 is made up of 15 amino acids. V lost 5 bases and J lost 0, with 8 bases in between. Germline assignment: CDR1 MNHEY and CDR2 SVGEGT. The chain's CDR3 is CASSRTSSYNSPLHF. DNA for the CDR3: TGTGCCAGCAGTCGGACAAGCTCCTATAATTCACCCCTCCACTTT.

The chain is built from TRBV12-3 or TRBV12-4 and TRBJ1-2; D is perhaps TRBD1 (5 bases). V lost 8 bases to trimming and J lost 3 bases, with 13 bases between them. This CDR3 has 13 residues. The CDR3 sequence: CASRPGGYYGYTF. The CDR3 DNA sequence: TGTGCCAGCCGCCCCGGGGGTTACTATGGCTACACCTTC.

The V call is TRBV5-6, the J call TRBJ2-4; D unclear. The CDR3 is 14 residues long. V shed 0 bases and J shed 6 bases, with 10 bases lying between them. Germline loops: CDR1 SGHDT, CDR2 YYEEEE. CDR3 residues: CASSLGLPGNIQYF. For the CDR3, the DNA is TGTGCCAGCAGCTTGGGACTCCCTGGAAACATTCAGTACTTC.

V is TRBV5-1 and J is TRBJ1-2; D gene uncertain. The germline V gene encodes CDR1 SGHRS and CDR2 YFSETQ. This CDR3 is 14 amino acids long. Trimming took 4 bases from V and 3 from J, leaving 13 bases between them. CDR3 sequence reads: CASSLGLQDYGYTF. The CDR3 nucleotides are TGCGCCAGCAGCCTAGGACTGCAAGACTATGGCTACACCTTC.

In its sample, this clone was seen a few times. This chain links TRBV5-5 with TRBJ1-4, with D unresolved. V lost 0 bases, J lost 5 bases, and 14 bases lay in between. This CDR3 region has 16 residues. Germline CDR1 reads SGHKS; CDR2 reads YYEKEE (reference sequence). The CDR3 nucleotides are TGTGCCAGCAGCTTGGCGCTCGCAGCGGGGAATGAAAAACTGTTTTTT. It translates to CASSLALAAGNEKLFF.

This clone was observed a single time. This chain uses TRBV2 with TRBJ2-5; TRBD2 matches at 11 bases. The CDR3 contains 14 residues. CDR1 and CDR2 from the germline V gene are SNHLY and FYNNEI. J gave up 5 bases and V 7 bases, and 6 bases lay outside the gene matches. CDR3 nucleotide sequence: TGTGCCAGCACAAGACTAGCGGGGAGTGAGACCCAGTACTTC. It specifies CASTRLAGSETQYF.

The chain links TRBV6-2 or TRBV6-3 to TRBJ2-5, with no clear D. The V gene's germline CDR1 is MNHEY and CDR2 SVGEGT. The CDR3 consists of 15 residues. Trimming removed 2 bases at V and 1 base at J, with 11 bases between. The CDR3 spells CASSYRPLSQETQYF. The CDR3, as DNA: TGTGCCAGCAGTTACCGCCCACTGAGCCAAGAGACCCAGTACTTC.

The chain has TRBV10-3 and TRBJ1-6; D not resolved. This CDR3 is built from 16 residues. Trimming removed 1 base from V and 1 base from J, with 8 bases in between. CDR1 is ENHRY and CDR2 is SYGVKD in the germline V gene. CDR3 loop: CAISELEASYNSPLHF. CDR3 DNA sequence: TGTGCCATCAGTGAGTTGGAGGCTTCCTATAATTCACCCCTCCACTTT.

This sequence joins TRBV30 and TRBJ1-3; the D gene is possibly TRBD1 (5 bases). V lost 5 bases to trimming and J lost 2 bases, with 10 bases between them. Looked up from germline, CDR1 is GTSNPN and CDR2 is SVGIG (reference sequence). The CDR3 has 13 amino acids. In nucleotides, the CDR3 is TGTGCCTGGGACAGAACCCCTGGAAACACCATATATTTT. Its protein product is CAWDRTPGNTIYF. Together with reference TRBV30 and TRBJ1-3, the CDR3 gives the full variable domain: SQTIHQWPATLVQPVGSPLSLECTVEGTSNPNLYWYRQAAGRGLQLLFYSVGIGQISSEVPQNLSASRPQDRQFILSSKKLLLSDSGFYLCAWDRTPGNTIYFGEGSWLTVV.

The chain combines TRBV19 with TRBJ1-5, with D perhaps matching TRBD1 (5 bases). Germline V CDR1 and CDR2: LNHDA, SQIVND (reference sequence). The CDR3 is 18 residues long. The V and J ends lost 5 bases and 0 bases respectively, with 20 bases between them. CDR3: CASSPTTGGKYSNQPQHF. The CDR3 DNA is TGTGCCAGTAGTCCGACGACCGGGGGTAAATATAGCAATCAGCCCCAGCATTTT.

The chain combines TRBV4-3 with TRBJ2-3; the D gene is possibly TRBD1 (7 bases). The germline gives CDR1 LGHNA, CDR2 YSLEER. This CDR3 has 15 residues. With 4 bases removed from V and 4 bases from J, the gap between germline ends came to 15 bases. CDR3 nucleotides: TGCGCCAGCAGCCCTCGGGACAGACTAGCAGATACGCAGTATTTT. Translated: CASSPRDRLADTQYF.

Remarks on this clone: Other DNA sequences from this sample encode an identical CDR3 as well. The genes are TRBV5-1 and TRBJ1-5; D is unclear. The V end was cut by 4 bases, the J end by 7 bases, with 15 bases between. The CDR3 runs to 14 residues. Germline V CDR1 and CDR2: SGHRS, YFSETQ. The CDR3 reads CASSLGTGGQPQHF. As DNA, the CDR3 is TGCGCCAGCAGCCTCGGTACGGGTGGACAGCCCCAGCATTTT.

The chain employs TRBV12-3 or TRBV12-4 and TRBJ1-4, with a possible D match to TRBD1 (6 bases). The V gene lost 6 bases and the J gene lost 3 bases, with 8 bases spanning the gap. The CDR3 is 13 residues long. The CDR3 DNA sequence: TGTGCCAGCAGGGGACACCCTAATGAAAAACTGTTTTTT. This codes for CASRGHPNEKLFF.

The V call is TRBV4-1, the J call TRBJ1-5, with TRBD1 matching over 7 bases. This CDR3 is 17 amino acids long. Germline CDR1 MGHRA, CDR2 YSYEKL. With V trimmed by 3 bases and J by 0 bases, 8 bases remained unmatched. CDR3 sequence: CASSQDPTGISNQPQHF. CDR3 sequence (DNA): TGCGCCAGCAGCCAGGACCCGACAGGGATTAGCAATCAGCCCCAGCATTTT.

This clone has just one count. The V gene is TRBV18, the J gene TRBJ1-1; 7 nucleotides align to TRBD1. The length of the CDR3 is 15 residues. Germline V lookup: CDR1 KGHSH, CDR2 LQKENI. J lost 0 bases, V lost 6 bases, and 7 bases had no gene match. CDR3 loop: CASSPGGTLNTEAFF. CDR3 DNA: TGTGCCAGCTCGCCAGGGGGGACCTTGAACACTGAAGCTTTCTTT.

The V gene is TRBV4-1, the J gene TRBJ2-5; 7 positions match TRBD1. This CDR3 contains 14 residues. V lost 1 base to trimming and J lost 4 bases; unmatched junction nucleotides: 3. Germline loops: CDR1 MGHRA, CDR2 YSYEKL. The chain's CDR3 is CASSQGQGTETQYF. The CDR3 DNA sequence: TGCGCCAGCAGCCAAGGACAGGGAACAGAGACCCAGTACTTC.

This clone occurred once. The genes are TRBV9 and TRBJ2-2, with 12 bases matching TRBD2. CDR1 is SGDLS, CDR2 YYNGEE, per germline. The CDR3 sequence is 18 residues long. Trimming removed 5 bases from V and 3 bases from J; junction bases left unmatched: 11. CDR3: CASSSRLAGETHTGELFF. The CDR3 DNA is TGTGCCAGCAGTTCGCGACTAGCGGGGGAGACCCACACCGGGGAGCTGTTTTTT.

In DNA form, the CDR3 reads TGTGCCACCACCTCCTATAGCAATCAGCCCCAGCATTTT. Encoded protein: CATTSYSNQPQHF. This sequence joins TRBV28 and TRBJ1-5; D gene unclear. V dropped 10 bases and J dropped 0 bases, with 10 bases sitting between them. This CDR3 has 13 residues. Germline assignment: CDR1 MDHEN and CDR2 SYDVKM.

On this clone: Since a far larger clone is one base different, this is likely a read error. Within the sample, other DNA sequences also encode this same CDR3. The chain carries TRBV11-2 and TRBJ1-1; 10 bases fit TRBD1. The V and J ends lost 4 bases and 3 bases, in that order; junction bases with no gene match: 2. Per germline, CDR1 SGHAT and CDR2 FQNNGV. The CDR3 contains 14 residues. The CDR3 DNA reads as TGTGCCAGCAGCTCGGGACAGGGGCACACTGAAGCTTTCTTT. Amino acids: CASSSGQGHTEAFF.

The rearrangement uses TRBV6-5 and TRBJ2-3, with D perhaps matching TRBD2 (7 bases). The CDR3 contains 16 residues. V was clipped by 0 bases and J by 2 bases, with 12 bases between them. In germline, CDR1 is MNHEY, CDR2 SVGAGI. CDR3 nucleotide sequence: TGTGCCAGCAGTTACTCGGGGGGGGCCCACACAGATACGCAGTATTTT. It is translated as CASSYSGGAHTDTQYF.

The chain couples TRBV25-1 to TRBJ1-5; D may be TRBD1 (6 bases). Germline-derived CDR1 and CDR2 are MGHDK and SYGVNS. The CDR3 has 16 residues. V was pared by 4 bases and J by 0 bases, with 13 bases between. The CDR3 spells CASSGHGTNSNQPQHF. DNA for the CDR3: TGTGCCAGCAGTGGGCACGGGACAAATAGCAATCAGCCCCAGCATTTT.

V usage is TRBV7-9 and J usage is TRBJ2-5; 7 positions match TRBD1. The CDR3 has 17 amino acids. The V gene end was trimmed by 1 base and the J gene end by 1 base; junction bases not matched to a gene: 9. Germline lookup yields CDR1 SEHNR and CDR2 FQNEAQ (reference sequence). The CDR3 protein is CASSLGLFQGVQETQYF. The CDR3 coding sequence is TGTGCCAGCAGCTTAGGCCTTTTTCAGGGGGTCCAAGAGACCCAGTACTTC.

The J gene is TRBJ1-2, the V gene TRBV29-1; no clear D gene. This CDR3 has 12 amino acids. V was pared by 2 bases and J by 5 bases, with 9 bases between. Germline values: CDR1 SQVTM, CDR2 ANQGSEA. The CDR3 protein is CSVEREVYGYTF. In DNA, the CDR3 is TGCAGCGTTGAAAGGGAGGTTTATGGCTACACCTTC.

The chain uses TRBV6-1 and TRBJ1-6, with TRBD1 as a possible D gene (6 bases). CDR1 MNHNS and CDR2 SASEGT come from the germline V gene. CDR3 length: 15 amino acids. Between the trimmed V and J ends, which lost 1 base and 9 bases, there was a span of 13 bases. The CDR3 DNA reads as TGTGCCAGCAGTGAAGTCAGGGGCTCCGGTTCACCCCTCCACTTT. Protein: CASSEVRGSGSPLHF.

This chain joins TRBV4-1 and TRBJ2-7; 7 bases map to TRBD1. Trimming removed 0 bases from V and 2 bases from J; junction bases left unmatched: 4. Germline V CDR1 and CDR2: MGHRA, YSYEKL. The CDR3 totals 15 residues. The CDR3 sequence is CASSQDPQGTYEQYF. As DNA, the CDR3 is TGCGCCAGCAGCCAAGATCCACAGGGGACCTACGAGCAGTACTTC.

The chain is built from TRBV19 and TRBJ1-3; D not certain. The CDR3 is 14 residues long. Trimming removed 5 bases at V and 0 bases at J, with 8 bases between. Germline V CDR1 and CDR2: LNHDA, SQIVND (reference sequence). Here the CDR3 DNA reads TGTGCCAGTAGTCCACAGAGCTCTGGAAACACCATATATTTT. It translates to CASSPQSSGNTIYF. The full variable domain, rest sourced from reference TRBV19 and TRBJ1-3, is DGGITQSPKYLFRKEGQNVTLSCEQNLNHDAMYWYRQDPGQGLRLIYYSQIVNDFQKGDIAEGYSVSREKKESFPLTVTSAQKNPTAFYLCASSPQSSGNTIYFGEGSWLTVV.

This clone was seen once. This chain connects TRBV2 to TRBJ1-3, with a possible D match to TRBD1 (5 bases). The CDR3 sequence is 15 residues long. The V gene's germline CDR1 is SNHLY and CDR2 FYNNEI. With 5 bases removed from V and 0 bases from J, the gap between germline ends came to 11 bases. The CDR3 coding sequence is TGTGCCAGCAGTAAAGACAGCAGCTCTGGAAACACCATATATTTT. It specifies CASSKDSSSGNTIYF.

The chain joins TRBV30 to TRBJ1-6, with TRBD1 as a possible D gene (5 bases). The CDR3 is made up of 14 amino acids. The V end was cut by 0 bases, the J end by 7 bases, with 10 bases between. The germline V gene encodes CDR1 GTSNPN and CDR2 SVGIG (reference sequence). The CDR3 protein is CAWSVPGGNSPLHF. For the CDR3, the DNA is TGTGCCTGGAGTGTACCGGGGGGAAATTCACCCCTCCACTTT.